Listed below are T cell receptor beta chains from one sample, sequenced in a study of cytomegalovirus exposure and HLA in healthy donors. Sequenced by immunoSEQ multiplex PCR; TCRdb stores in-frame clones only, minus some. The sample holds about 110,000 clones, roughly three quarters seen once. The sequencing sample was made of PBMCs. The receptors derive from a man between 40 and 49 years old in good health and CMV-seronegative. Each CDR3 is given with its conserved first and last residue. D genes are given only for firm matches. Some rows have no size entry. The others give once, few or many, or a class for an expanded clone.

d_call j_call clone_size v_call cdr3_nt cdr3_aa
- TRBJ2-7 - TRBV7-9 TGTGCCAGCAGCCCCTGGGAGTTTACCTACGAGCAGTACTTC CASSPWEFTYEQYF
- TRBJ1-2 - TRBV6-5 TGTGCCAGCAGTTACTCGAGAGGGAACTATGGCTACACCTTC CASSYSRGNYGYTF
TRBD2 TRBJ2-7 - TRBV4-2 TGTGCCAGCAGCCAAGCGGCTAGCGGGAACCCATCCTACGAGCAGTACTTC CASSQAASGNPSYEQYF
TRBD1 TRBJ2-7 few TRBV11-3 TGTGCCAGCGAGGACAGGGGGCCTTCCGAGCAGTACTTC CASEDRGPSEQYF
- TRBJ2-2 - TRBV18 TGTGCCAGCTCACAAGACAGCAGTCCCGGCGGGGAGCTGTTTTTT CASSQDSSPGGELFF
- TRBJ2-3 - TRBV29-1 TGCAGCGTTACGCCAGAGGCGGGAATGGTCACAGATACGCAGTATTTT CSVTPEAGMVTDTQYF
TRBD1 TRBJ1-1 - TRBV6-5 TGTGCCAGCAGAGTGACAGGGTGGACTGAAGCTTTCTTT CASRVTGWTEAFF
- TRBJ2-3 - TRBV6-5 TGTGCCAGCAGTTACTCGTTCGGGTTAGAGACGCAGTATTTT CASSYSFGLETQYF
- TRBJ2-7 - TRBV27 TGTGCCAGCAGTTTATTGGGCCAGGGATATTACGAGCAGTACTTC CASSLLGQGYYEQYF
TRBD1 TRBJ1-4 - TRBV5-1 TGCGCCAGCAGCTTGGACGGCTCCACGGGACAGAAACTGTTTTTT CASSLDGSTGQKLFF
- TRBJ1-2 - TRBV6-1 TGTGCCAGCAGTGAAGAAGGTGCCGGGAGGCTGACGGGCTATGGCTACACCTTC CASSEEGAGRLTGYGYTF
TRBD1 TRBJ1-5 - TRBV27 TGTGCCAGCAGTGCCGGGACAGTCCTCTATAGCAATCAGCCCCAGCATTTT CASSAGTVLYSNQPQHF
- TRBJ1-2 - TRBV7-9 TGTGCCAGCAGCTCAACCAGGGTTACAAACTATGGCTACACCTTC CASSSTRVTNYGYTF
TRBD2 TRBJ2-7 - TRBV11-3 TGTGCCAGCAGCTTAATTCTAGCGGGGAGCTACGAGCAGTACTTC CASSLILAGSYEQYF
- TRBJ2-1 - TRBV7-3 TGTGCCAGCAGCTTAACGCGGAACAATGAGCAGTTCTTC CASSLTRNNEQFF
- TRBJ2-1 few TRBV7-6 TGTGCCAGCAGCTTAGTTGCGGCCGCCCGGAATGAGCAGTTCTTC CASSLVAAARNEQFF
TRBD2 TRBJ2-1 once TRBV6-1 TGTGCCAGCAGCCCGGGACTAGCGGGAGTTGAGCAGTTCTTC CASSPGLAGVEQFF
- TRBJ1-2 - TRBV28 TGTGCCAGCAGCTATTTGAGAGGAAGGGGCGCGGGGAGTGGCTACACCTTC CASSYLRGRGAGSGYTF
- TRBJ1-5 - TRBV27 TGTGCCAGCAGTACATCCGGGAGATACCAGCCCCAGCATTTT CASSTSGRYQPQHF
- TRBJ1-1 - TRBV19 TGTGCCAGTAGTTTGAACCAAATTTCCCAGGATTCGGCTTTCTTT CASSLNQISQDSAFF
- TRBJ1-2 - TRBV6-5 TGTGCCAGCAGGGCGGACAGTCCTAACTATGGCTACACCTTC CASRADSPNYGYTF
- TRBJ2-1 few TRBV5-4 TGTGCCAGCAGCGCGAGGGTACTAGCGGCCTCAGGGGGGCAGTTCTTC CASSARVLAASGGQFF
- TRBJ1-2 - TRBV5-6 TGTGCCAGCAGCGGTAAAAGCGGCAAGGTTCATGGCTACACCTTC CASSGKSGKVHGYTF
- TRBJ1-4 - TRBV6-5 TGTGCCAGCAGTTACCCCTGGGCAGGTGAAAAACTGTTTTTT CASSYPWAGEKLFF
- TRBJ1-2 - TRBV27 TGTGCCAGCAGTTTCTCTCAGAACTATGGCTACACCTTC CASSFSQNYGYTF
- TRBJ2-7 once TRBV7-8 TGTGCCAGCAGCGGCCGTGGGAGTTACGAGCAGTACTTC CASSGRGSYEQYF
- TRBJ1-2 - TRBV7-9 TGTGCCAGCAGCTTCGGCTATGGCTACACCTTC CASSFGYGYTF
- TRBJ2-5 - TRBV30 TGTGCCTGGAGTGTGGGGGGGCTGTGGACCCAGTACTTC CAWSVGGLWTQYF
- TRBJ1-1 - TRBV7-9 TGTGCCAGCAGCTTAACCGGGGACACTGAAGCTTTCTTT CASSLTGDTEAFF
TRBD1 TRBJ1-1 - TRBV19 TGTGCCAGTACCGACAGGGCCACTGAAGCTTTCTTT CASTDRATEAFF
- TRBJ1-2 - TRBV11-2 TGTGCCAGCAGCACAAGAACGGGGGTTGGATATGGCTACACCTTC CASSTRTGVGYGYTF
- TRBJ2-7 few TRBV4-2 TGTGCCAGCAGCCAAGATCTGGGGGGCTCCTACGAGCAGTACTTC CASSQDLGGSYEQYF
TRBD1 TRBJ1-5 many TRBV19 TGTGCCAGTAGTGCTTACAGGGGGACTGATCAGCCCCAGCATTTT CASSAYRGTDQPQHF
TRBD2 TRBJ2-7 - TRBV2 TGTGCCAGCGGCCGGGACCCGGGGGGAGCCTACGAGCAGTACTTC CASGRDPGGAYEQYF
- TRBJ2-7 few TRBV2 TGTGCCAGCAGTGACTCCGCGGGAGAGCAGTACTTC CASSDSAGEQYF
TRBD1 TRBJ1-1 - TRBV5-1 TGCGCCAGCAGCTCCGGGACAGGGTGGAACACTGAAGCTTTCTTT CASSSGTGWNTEAFF
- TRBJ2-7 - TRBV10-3 TGTGCCATCGGCCGGGAGCCCTACGAGCAGTACTTC CAIGREPYEQYF
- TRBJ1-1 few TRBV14 TGTGCCAGCAGCCTGTCCTTGAACACTGAAGCTTTCTTT CASSLSLNTEAFF